This entry lists 2 T cell receptor beta chains sequenced from one sample in a study of shared clonotypes between healthy human individuals. The protocol was immunoSEQ multiplex PCR, while the TCRdb copy is restricted to in-frame clones and leaves out a portion. Counted here are about 2.4 million clones, 93% occurring once; the ten biggest clones make up 0.36%. The sequencing sample was made of naive CD4+ T cells from PBMCs. Subset denoted: CD45RA+ positively selected. The receptors here all came from a man aged 18 to 30 in good health. Some clones in this sample may be carry-over from other donors' samples.

The chain carries TRBV5-4 and TRBJ1-2; weak D call: TRBD1 (6 bases). This CDR3 has 15 residues. Germline CDR1 is SGHNT and CDR2 is YYREEE (reference sequence). V shed 0 bases and J shed 7 bases, with 16 bases lying between them. CDR3 sequence: CASSLDQGRGGGYTF. CDR3 bases: TGTGCCAGCAGCTTGGATCAGGGTAGAGGGGGTGGCTACACCTTC.

V gene TRBV6-4 combines with J gene TRBJ2-1, with D unresolved. Trimming removed 8 bases at V and 4 bases at J, with 15 bases between. Germline V gene data show CDR1 as MRHNA and CDR2 as SNTAGT. The CDR3 extends over 14 amino acids. CDR3 nucleotides: TGTGCCAGCTCTAGAGGCCTCCCATACAATGAGCAGTTCTTC. This translates into CASSRGLPYNEQFF.